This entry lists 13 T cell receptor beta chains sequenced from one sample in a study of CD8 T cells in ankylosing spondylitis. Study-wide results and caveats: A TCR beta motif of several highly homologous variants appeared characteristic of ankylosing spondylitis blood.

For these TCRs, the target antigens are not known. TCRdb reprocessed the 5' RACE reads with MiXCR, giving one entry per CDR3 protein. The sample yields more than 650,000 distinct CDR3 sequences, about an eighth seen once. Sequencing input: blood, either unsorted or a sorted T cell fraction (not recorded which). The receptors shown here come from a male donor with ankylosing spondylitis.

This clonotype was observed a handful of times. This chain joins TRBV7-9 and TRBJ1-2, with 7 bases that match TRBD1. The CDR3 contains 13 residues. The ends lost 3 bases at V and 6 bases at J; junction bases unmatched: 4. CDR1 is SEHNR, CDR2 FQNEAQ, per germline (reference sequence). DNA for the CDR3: TGTGCCAGCAGCTTTTTGACAGGGAATGGCTACACCTTC. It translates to CASSFLTGNGYTF.

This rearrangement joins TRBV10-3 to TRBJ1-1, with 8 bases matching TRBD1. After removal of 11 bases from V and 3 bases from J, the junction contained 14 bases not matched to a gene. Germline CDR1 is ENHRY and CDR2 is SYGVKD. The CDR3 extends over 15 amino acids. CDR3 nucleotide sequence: TGTGCCGCGACCCGGGACAGGAGGTCGTACACTGAAGCTTTCTTT. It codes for CAATRDRRSYTEAFF.

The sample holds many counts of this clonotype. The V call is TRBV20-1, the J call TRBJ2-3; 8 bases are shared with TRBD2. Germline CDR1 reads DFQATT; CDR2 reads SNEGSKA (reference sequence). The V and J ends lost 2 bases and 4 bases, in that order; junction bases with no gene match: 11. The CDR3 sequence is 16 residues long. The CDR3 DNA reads TGCAGTGCTAGATGGGAGGCGGGAGGTACAGCAGATACGCAGTATTTT. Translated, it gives CSARWEAGGTADTQYF.

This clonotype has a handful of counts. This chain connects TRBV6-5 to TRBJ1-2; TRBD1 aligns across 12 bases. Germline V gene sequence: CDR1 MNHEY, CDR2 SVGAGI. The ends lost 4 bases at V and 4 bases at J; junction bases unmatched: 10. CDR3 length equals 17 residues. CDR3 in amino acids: CASSFSGTGGSVYGYTF. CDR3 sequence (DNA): TGTGCCAGCAGTTTCTCCGGGACAGGGGGCTCTGTCTATGGCTACACCTTC.

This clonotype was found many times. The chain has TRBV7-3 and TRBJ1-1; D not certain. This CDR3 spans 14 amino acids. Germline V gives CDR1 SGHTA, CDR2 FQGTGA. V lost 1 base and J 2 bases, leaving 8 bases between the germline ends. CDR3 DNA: TGTGCCAGCAGCTTAAGGGGAACAAACACTGAAGCTTTCTTT. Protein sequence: CASSLRGTNTEAFF. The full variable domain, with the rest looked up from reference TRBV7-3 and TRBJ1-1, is GAGVSQTPSNKVTEKGKYVELRCDPISGHTALYWYRQSLGQGPEFLIYFQGTGAADDSGLPNDRFFAVRPEGSVSTLKIQRTERGDSAVYLCASSLRGTNTEAFFGQGTRLTVV.

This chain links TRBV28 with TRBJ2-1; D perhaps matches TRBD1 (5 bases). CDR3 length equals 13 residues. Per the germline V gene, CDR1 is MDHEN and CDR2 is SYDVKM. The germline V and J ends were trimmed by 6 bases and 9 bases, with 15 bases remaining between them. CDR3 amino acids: CASRGLVVAEQFF. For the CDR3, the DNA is TGTGCCAGCAGGGGGCTAGTGGTGGCTGAGCAGTTCTTC.

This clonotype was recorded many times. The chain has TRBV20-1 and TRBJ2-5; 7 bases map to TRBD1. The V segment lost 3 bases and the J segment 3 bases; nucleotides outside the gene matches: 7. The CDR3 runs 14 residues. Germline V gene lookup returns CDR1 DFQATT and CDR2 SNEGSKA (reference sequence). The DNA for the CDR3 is TGCAGTGCTAGCCCATCCGGGACAGAAGAGACCCAGTACTTC. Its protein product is CSASPSGTEETQYF.

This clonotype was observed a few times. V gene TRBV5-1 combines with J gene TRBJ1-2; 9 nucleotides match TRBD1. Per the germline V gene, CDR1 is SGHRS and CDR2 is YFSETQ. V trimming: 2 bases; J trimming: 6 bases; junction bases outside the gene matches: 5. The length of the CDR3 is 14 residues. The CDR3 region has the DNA TGCGCCAGCAGCTTAACCGGGACAGGGAATGGCTACACCTTC. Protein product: CASSLTGTGNGYTF. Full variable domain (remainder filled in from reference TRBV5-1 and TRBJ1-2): KAGVTQTPRYLIKTRGQQVTLSCSPISGHRSVSWYQQTPGQGLQFLFEYFSETQRNKGNFPGRFSGRQFSNSRSEMNVSTLELGDSALYLCASSLTGTGNGYTFGSGTRLTVV.

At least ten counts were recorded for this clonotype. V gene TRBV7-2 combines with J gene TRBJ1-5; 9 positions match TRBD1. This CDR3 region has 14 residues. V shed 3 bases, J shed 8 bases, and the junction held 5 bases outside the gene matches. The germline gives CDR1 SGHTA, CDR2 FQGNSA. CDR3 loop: CASSLTGGIEPQHF. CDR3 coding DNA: TGTGCCAGCAGCTTGACAGGGGGGATTGAGCCCCAGCATTTT.

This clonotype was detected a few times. The CDR3 DNA is TGCGCCAGCAGCCAAAACTTTGGGTCCTACGAGCAGTACTTC. It yields the protein CASSQNFGSYEQYF. V and J are TRBV4-3 and TRBJ2-7; unclear D gene. Looked up from germline, CDR1 is LGHNA and CDR2 is YSLEER. The CDR3 runs 14 residues. V lost 2 bases to trimming and J lost 1 base, with 9 bases between them.

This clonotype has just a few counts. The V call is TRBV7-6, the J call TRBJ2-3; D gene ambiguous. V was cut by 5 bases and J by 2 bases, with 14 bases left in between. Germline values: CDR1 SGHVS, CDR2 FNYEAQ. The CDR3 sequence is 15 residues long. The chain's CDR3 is CASSPSERITDTQYF. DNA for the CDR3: TGTGCCAGCAGCCCTTCAGAGAGAATCACAGATACGCAGTATTTT.

DNA of the CDR3: TGTGCCAGCAGCTTAGCGGTAGCGGGGGCCTCCTACAATGAGCAGTTCTTC. Amino acid sequence: CASSLAVAGASYNEQFF. The rearrangement uses TRBV7-6 and TRBJ2-1; 9 bases are shared with TRBD2. Trimming took 0 bases from V and 0 from J; bases not matched to a gene: 3. The CDR3 is made up of 17 amino acids. Per germline, CDR1 SGHVS and CDR2 FNYEAQ.

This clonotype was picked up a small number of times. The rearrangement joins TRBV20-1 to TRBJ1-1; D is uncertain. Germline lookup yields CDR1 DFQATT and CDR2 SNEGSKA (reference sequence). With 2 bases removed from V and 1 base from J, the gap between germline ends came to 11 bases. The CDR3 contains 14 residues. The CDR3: CSARFAESNTEAFF. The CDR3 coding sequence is TGCAGTGCTAGATTTGCGGAGTCGAACACTGAAGCTTTCTTT.